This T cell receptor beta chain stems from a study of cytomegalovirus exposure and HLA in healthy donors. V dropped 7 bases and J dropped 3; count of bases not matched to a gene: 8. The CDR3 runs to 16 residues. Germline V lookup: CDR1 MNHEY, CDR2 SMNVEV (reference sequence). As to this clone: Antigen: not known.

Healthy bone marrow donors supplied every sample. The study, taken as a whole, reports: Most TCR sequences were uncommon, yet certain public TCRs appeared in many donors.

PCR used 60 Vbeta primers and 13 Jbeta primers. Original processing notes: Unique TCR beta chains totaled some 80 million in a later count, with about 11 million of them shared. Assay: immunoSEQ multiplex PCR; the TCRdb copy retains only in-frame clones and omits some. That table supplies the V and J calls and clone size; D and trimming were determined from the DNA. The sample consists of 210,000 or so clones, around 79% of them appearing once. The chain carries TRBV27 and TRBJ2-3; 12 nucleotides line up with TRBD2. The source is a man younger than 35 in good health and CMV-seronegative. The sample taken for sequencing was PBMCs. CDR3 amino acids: CASTPGLAGNTDTQYF. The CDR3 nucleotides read TGTGCCAGCACTCCTGGACTAGCGGGAAATACAGATACGCAGTATTTT.